Following are 4 T cell receptor beta chains from one sample sequenced in a study of T cell responses to AZD1222 COVID-19 vaccine. The table came from immunoSEQ multiplex PCR; TCRdb's copy has only in-frame clones and leaves some out. The table has 90,000 to 130,000 clones, 81% seen once. Specimen: peripheral blood, collected on day 0 of AZD1222 vaccination. The receptors here all came from an adult in good health.

The rearrangement links TRBV4-3 to TRBJ2-1, with D possibly matching TRBD1 (5 bases). Germline CDR1 and CDR2: LGHNA and YSLEER. The ends were cut back, 0 bases at V and 5 bases at J, with 11 bases in the middle. This CDR3 spans 15 amino acids. CDR3 amino acids: CASSQDEDIDNEQFF. The CDR3 nucleotides read TGCGCCAGCAGCCAAGATGAGGACATAGACAATGAGCAGTTCTTC.

This chain uses TRBV5-6 with TRBJ1-1, with 7 bases aligning to TRBD1. Germline values: CDR1 SGHDT, CDR2 YYEEEE. CDR3 length: 15 amino acids. The V segment lost 2 bases and the J segment 1 base; nucleotides outside the gene matches: 5. CDR3: CASSFNRGSNTEAFF. CDR3 nucleotide sequence: TGTGCCAGCAGCTTCAACAGGGGATCGAACACTGAAGCTTTCTTT.

In its sample, this clone was seen once. The chain employs TRBV4-3 and TRBJ1-2, with unresolved D. Germline CDR1 and CDR2: LGHNA and YSLEER. Trimming left V 6 bases short and J 5 bases short, with 22 bases between. The CDR3 runs to 16 residues. CDR3 bases: TGCGCCAGCAGTCCCTCGAGGGTAAGGATTGAGTATGGCTACACCTTC. Translated, it gives CASSPSRVRIEYGYTF.

The chain couples TRBV7-8 to TRBJ2-3; 11 bases line up with TRBD2. CDR1 SGHVS and CDR2 FQNEAQ come from the germline V gene. This CDR3 has 18 amino acids. V lost 3 bases, J lost 7 bases, and 15 bases stayed unmatched. CDR3 residues: CASSFTLAGGRREYTQYF. The CDR3 coding sequence is TGTGCCAGCAGCTTCACCCTAGCGGGAGGCCGAAGAGAGTATACGCAGTATTTT.